This paragraph covers one TCR beta chain sequence. Repertoires were generated with immunoSEQ multiplex PCR, while TCRdb's copy carries only in-frame clones and drops some. The data hold 200,000 to 300,000 clones, with approximately 89% observed a single time. The data were obtained in a study of blood T cell repertoires in COVID-19. Study-wide context: From the United States, Italy and Spain came samples of acute and convalescent COVID-19. The cDNA or gDNA used as material had been derived from T cells, B-cell-depleted T cells, or PBMCs.

Deletions cut 4 bases from V and 6 bases from J, with 10 bases between. The CDR3 extends over 12 amino acids. The V gene's germline CDR1 is MDHEN and CDR2 SYDVKM. The sample taken for sequencing was peripheral blood. V is TRBV28 and J is TRBJ2-7, with D possibly being TRBD1 (6 bases). The clonotype was recovered from a woman aged 55-70 years who had recovered from COVID-19. CDR3 bases: TGTGCCAGCAGTTCCCAGGGGTCCGAGCAGTACTTC. Translated: CASSSQGSEQYF.